The T cell receptor beta chain described here comes from a study of T cell responses to AZD1222 COVID-19 vaccine. Notes on the study in general: White British donors predominated, females outnumbered males, and clonal diversity was possibly underestimated. Across the whole spike, CD4 TCRs peaked at regions 160-218 and 743-854. None of the repertoires were sampled until the peak T cell response had passed.

Clones were read by immunoSEQ multiplex PCR, and TCRdb kept only the in-frame ones, dropping some. The sample lists some 99,000 clones, around 87% occurring once. This clone was seen once. No antigen is known for it. Pooling of second doses given at about 4 or about 12 weeks was done. The junction had 10 bases not matched to a gene; V was cut back by 6 bases and J by 0 bases. Germline CDR1 SNHLY, CDR2 FYNNEI. The CDR3 extends over 19 amino acids. Sample: peripheral blood, taken 28 days after the second AZD1222 dose. The chain couples TRBV2 to TRBJ2-5, with 16 nucleotides matching TRBD2. This TCR derives from an adult who received the AZD1222 COVID-19 vaccine. CDR3 sequence reads: CASSPWGLAGGQYQETQYF. The CDR3 coding sequence is TGTGCCAGCAGCCCATGGGGACTAGCGGGAGGGCAGTACCAAGAGACCCAGTACTTC.